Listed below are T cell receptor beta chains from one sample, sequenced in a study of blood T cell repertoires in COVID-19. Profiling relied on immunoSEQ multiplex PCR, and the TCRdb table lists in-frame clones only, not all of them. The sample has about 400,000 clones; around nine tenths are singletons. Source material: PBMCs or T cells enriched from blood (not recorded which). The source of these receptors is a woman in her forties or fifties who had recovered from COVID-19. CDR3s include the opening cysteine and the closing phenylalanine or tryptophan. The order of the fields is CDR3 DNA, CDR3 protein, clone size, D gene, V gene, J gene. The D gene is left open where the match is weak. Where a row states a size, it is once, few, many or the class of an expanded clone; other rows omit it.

CDR3nt: TGTGCCAGCAGCTTAGGGGACAGGGGACAAGAGACCCAGTACTTC
CDR3aa: CASSLGDRGQETQYF
abundance: once
d_gene: TRBD1
v_gene: TRBV11-3
j_gene: TRBJ2-5

CDR3nt: TGTGCCAGCAGTGATGAATTGACTGGCGAGGGCTACACCTTC
CDR3aa: CASSDELTGEGYTF
abundance: .
d_gene: .
v_gene: TRBV25-1
j_gene: TRBJ1-2

CDR3nt: TGTGCCAGCAGTCCGAGACAGGCCGACGGCTACACCTTC
CDR3aa: CASSPRQADGYTF
abundance: .
d_gene: .
v_gene: TRBV12-3/TRBV12-4
j_gene: TRBJ1-2

CDR3nt: TGTGCCAGCAGTCGTTTAGTAGCTAGCGGGGACGGTGAGCAGTTCTTC
CDR3aa: CASSRLVASGDGEQFF
abundance: .
d_gene: TRBD2
v_gene: TRBV27
j_gene: TRBJ2-1

CDR3nt: TGTGCCAGCCTACAACTCGGGGGACAAGAGACCCAGTACTTC
CDR3aa: CASLQLGGQETQYF
abundance: .
d_gene: .
v_gene: TRBV7-9
j_gene: TRBJ2-5

CDR3nt: TGTGCCAGCAGCTTTTCAGGCGAAAACACCATATATTTT
CDR3aa: CASSFSGENTIYF
abundance: .
d_gene: .
v_gene: TRBV7-9
j_gene: TRBJ1-3

CDR3nt: TGTGCCAGCAGCCAAGCCGGGGACAGTGAAGCTTTCTTT
CDR3aa: CASSQAGDSEAFF
abundance: .
d_gene: TRBD1
v_gene: TRBV3-1/TRBV3-2
j_gene: TRBJ1-1

CDR3nt: TGCGCCAGCAGAGTAGACCGGGACCAAGAGACCCAGTACTTC
CDR3aa: CASRVDRDQETQYF
abundance: .
d_gene: .
v_gene: TRBV5-1
j_gene: TRBJ2-5

CDR3nt: TGCAGTGCTAGTACCCCCTCCGGGACTAGCATCTACAATGAGCAGTTCTTC
CDR3aa: CSASTPSGTSIYNEQFF
abundance: .
d_gene: TRBD2
v_gene: TRBV20-1
j_gene: TRBJ2-1

CDR3nt: TGTGCCAGCAGCCAAGGGGTAGGGGGTTTGGAGACCCAGTACTTC
CDR3aa: CASSQGVGGLETQYF
abundance: .
d_gene: .
v_gene: TRBV3-1/TRBV3-2
j_gene: TRBJ2-5

CDR3nt: TGTGCCAGCAGTTACGACAGGGCTAATGAGCAGTTCTTC
CDR3aa: CASSYDRANEQFF
abundance: .
d_gene: TRBD1
v_gene: TRBV6-2/TRBV6-3
j_gene: TRBJ2-1

CDR3nt: TGTGCCAGCAGCCAAGTTTGGGGACAGGACTATGGCTACACCTTC
CDR3aa: CASSQVWGQDYGYTF
abundance: .
d_gene: TRBD1
v_gene: TRBV14
j_gene: TRBJ1-2

CDR3nt: TGTGCCAGCAGTCCAGGGGGACACTATGGCTACACCTTC
CDR3aa: CASSPGGHYGYTF
abundance: few
d_gene: TRBD1
v_gene: TRBV2
j_gene: TRBJ1-2

CDR3nt: TGTGCCAGCAGTGAATGGGACAGGGTGGGTCAGCCCCAGCATTTT
CDR3aa: CASSEWDRVGQPQHF
abundance: .
d_gene: TRBD1
v_gene: TRBV2
j_gene: TRBJ1-5

CDR3nt: TGTGCCAGCAACGAACTGAAACCCGGGACAGGCGGAGCTTTCTTT
CDR3aa: CASNELKPGTGGAFF
abundance: .
d_gene: TRBD1
v_gene: TRBV2
j_gene: TRBJ1-1

CDR3nt: TGTGCCAGCAGTTTATCTACGCGGGGTTCACCCCTCCACTTT
CDR3aa: CASSLSTRGSPLHF
abundance: once
d_gene: .
v_gene: TRBV28
j_gene: TRBJ1-6

CDR3nt: TGCGCCAGCAGCCAGGGTTGGGGGACAGGGGAAAACATTCAGTACTTC
CDR3aa: CASSQGWGTGENIQYF
abundance: once
d_gene: TRBD1
v_gene: TRBV4-1
j_gene: TRBJ2-4

CDR3nt: TGTGCCAGCAGTGTTCGCGCGAACACCGGGGAGCTGTTTTTT
CDR3aa: CASSVRANTGELFF
abundance: .
d_gene: .
v_gene: TRBV7-9
j_gene: TRBJ2-2

CDR3nt: TGCGCCAGCAGCCCCACAGGACTGAACACTGAAGCTTTCTTT
CDR3aa: CASSPTGLNTEAFF
abundance: .
d_gene: .
v_gene: TRBV5-1
j_gene: TRBJ1-1

CDR3nt: TGTGCCACCAGTGACCAGTCACGGGGTGAGCAGTTCTTC
CDR3aa: CATSDQSRGEQFF
abundance: .
d_gene: .
v_gene: TRBV24-1
j_gene: TRBJ2-1